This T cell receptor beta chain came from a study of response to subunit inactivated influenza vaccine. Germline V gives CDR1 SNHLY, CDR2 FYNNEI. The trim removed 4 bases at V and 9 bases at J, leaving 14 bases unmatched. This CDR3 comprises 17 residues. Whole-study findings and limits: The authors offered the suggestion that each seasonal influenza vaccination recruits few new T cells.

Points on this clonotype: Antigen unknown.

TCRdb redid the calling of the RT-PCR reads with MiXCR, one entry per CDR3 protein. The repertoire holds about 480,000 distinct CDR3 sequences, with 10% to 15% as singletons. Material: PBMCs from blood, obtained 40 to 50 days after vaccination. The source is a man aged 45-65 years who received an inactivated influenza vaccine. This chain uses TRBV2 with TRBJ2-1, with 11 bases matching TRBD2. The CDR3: CASSASGVAGGWGEQFF. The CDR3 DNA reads TGTGCCAGCAGTGCATCAGGAGTAGCGGGAGGGTGGGGTGAGCAGTTCTTC.